This T cell receptor (beta chain) originates from a study of T cell responses to AZD1222 COVID-19 vaccine. Regarding the study as a whole: In a largely white British group with more females than males, clonal diversity was possibly underestimated. Repertoires were sampled only after the peak T cell response. Breadth and depth of Spike-specific TCRs rose after two AZD1222 doses.

The table came from immunoSEQ multiplex PCR; TCRdb's copy has only in-frame clones and leaves some out. This sample yields 150,000 to 200,000 clones, of which approximately 90% are seen a single time; roughly 1.2% belongs to the top ten. With respect to this clone: Its matching antigen is unknown.

The sample was peripheral blood, taken 28 days after the second AZD1222 dose. The TCR comes from an adult who received the AZD1222 COVID-19 vaccine.

The CDR3 region has the DNA TGTGCCAGCAGCTTGACACCGGACCTTTCACCCCTCCACTTT. Its protein is CASSLTPDLSPLHF. The chain combines TRBV7-3 with TRBJ1-6; D remains unclear. CDR3 size: 14 residues. V shed 3 bases and J shed 9 bases, with 12 bases lying between them. Germline V gene sequence: CDR1 SGHTA, CDR2 FQGTGA.